Presented here are 29 T cell receptor beta chains from one specimen sequenced in a study of blood T cell repertoires in COVID-19. Clones were read by immunoSEQ multiplex PCR, and TCRdb kept only the in-frame ones, dropping some. Of 200,000 to 300,000 clones in the sample, over 80% were seen once. What was sequenced was peripheral blood. These receptors all come from a woman aged 35 to 49 with acute or convalescent COVID-19.

This clone appeared once. V gene TRBV29-1 combines with J gene TRBJ1-4; TRBD1 matches at 8 bases. After removal of 7 bases from V and 8 bases from J, the junction contained 9 bases not matched to a gene. CDR1 is SQVTM and CDR2 is ANQGSEA in the germline V gene. This CDR3 spans 13 amino acids. CDR3 protein: CSAGQGPGEKLFF. The CDR3 DNA reads TGCAGCGCCGGACAGGGCCCGGGGGAAAAACTGTTTTTT.

The genes are TRBV27 and TRBJ2-5; 12 nucleotides align to TRBD2. V trimming: 6 bases; J trimming: 3 bases; junction bases outside the gene matches: 5. The CDR3 consists of 15 residues. Germline V gene data show CDR1 as MNHEY and CDR2 as SMNVEV (reference sequence). For the CDR3, the DNA is TGTGCCAGCAGCCACCGGACTAGCGGGGAAGAGACCCAGTACTTC. This codes for CASSHRTSGEETQYF.

This chain uses TRBV5-1 with TRBJ2-1; 8 bases line up with TRBD2. CDR3 length equals 14 residues. Germline CDR1 reads SGHRS; CDR2 reads YFSETQ. The ends lost 4 bases at V and 10 bases at J; junction bases unmatched: 10. CDR3 sequence (DNA): TGCGCCAGCAGCGTTCACCCCCGGGAGGGAGAGCAGTTCTTC. It yields the protein CASSVHPREGEQFF. Supplemented by reference TRBV5-1 and TRBJ2-1, the full variable domain reads KAGVTQTPRYLIKTRGQQVTLSCSPISGHRSVSWYQQTPGQGLQFLFEYFSETQRNKGNFPGRFSGRQFSNSRSEMNVSTLELGDSALYLCASSVHPREGEQFFGPGTRLTVL.

Written as DNA, the CDR3 is TGTGCCACCAGTGGGCAGGGTAGCGGCTACACCTTC. Its translation is CATSGQGSGYTF. V is TRBV24-1 and J is TRBJ1-2, with a tentative D call TRBD1 (5 bases). This CDR3 spans 12 amino acids. Per germline, CDR1 KGHDR and CDR2 SFDVKD. V was shortened by 5 bases and J by 8 bases, with 11 bases between the two germline ends.

This chain links TRBV9 with TRBJ2-3; D ambiguous. CDR1 and CDR2 (germline): SGDLS, YYNGEE. V was clipped by 2 bases and J by 4 bases, with 11 bases between them. The length of the CDR3 is 14 residues. Here the CDR3 reads CASSVQVGPDTQYF. For the CDR3, the DNA is TGTGCCAGCAGCGTCCAGGTAGGCCCAGATACGCAGTATTTT.

This clone was observed a single time. This sequence joins TRBV3-1 (or the pseudogene TRBV3-2) and TRBJ2-3; the match to TRBD2 covers 9 bases. Germline assignment: CDR1 LGHDT and CDR2 YNNKEL (reference sequence). This CDR3 spans 16 amino acids. The junction had 8 bases not matched to a gene; V was cut back by 2 bases and J by 5 bases. The CDR3 here is CASSQWGGGAGDTQYF. The CDR3 nucleotides are TGTGCCAGCAGCCAATGGGGCGGGGGGGCAGGAGATACGCAGTATTTT.

The gene calls are TRBV6-5 and TRBJ2-3; 8 bases are shared with TRBD2. The CDR3 sequence is 16 residues long. Trimming removed 2 bases from V and 2 bases from J; junction bases left unmatched: 6. Per the germline V gene, CDR1 is MNHEY and CDR2 is SVGAGI. The CDR3 reads CASSYRRGDLTDTQYF. CDR3 DNA: TGTGCCAGCAGTTACCGGCGGGGGGACCTCACAGATACGCAGTATTTT.

This clone was seen a handful of times. The chain has TRBV10-3 and TRBJ2-5; the D gene is possibly TRBD1 (5 bases). The V gene's germline CDR1 is ENHRY and CDR2 SYGVKD. V lost 4 bases and J 4 bases, leaving 13 bases between the germline ends. This CDR3 has 14 residues. The CDR3 region is CAISVGRVSETQYF. The CDR3 nucleotides read TGTGCCATCAGTGTTGGCAGGGTGTCAGAGACCCAGTACTTC.

The V gene is TRBV5-1, the J gene TRBJ1-2; the match to TRBD1 covers 9 bases. This CDR3 contains 16 residues. J lost 1 base, V lost 4 bases, and 8 bases had no gene match. CDR1 is SGHRS and CDR2 is YFSETQ in the germline V gene. The CDR3 DNA sequence: TGCGCCAGCAGCCGCCGGACAGGGGATAATAACTATGGCTACACCTTC. Translating gives CASSRRTGDNNYGYTF.

This clone has only one observation. This chain connects TRBV15 to TRBJ1-1; D call uncertain. The CDR3 is made up of 16 amino acids. Trimming took 0 bases from V and 3 from J, leaving 14 bases between them. Germline CDR1 is LNHNV and CDR2 is YYDKDF (reference sequence). The chain's CDR3 is CATSRDRGTGDTEAFF. The CDR3 coding sequence is TGTGCCACCAGCAGAGATCGCGGAACCGGAGACACTGAAGCTTTCTTT.

This chain connects TRBV19 to TRBJ2-5, with 8 bases lining up with TRBD2. V shed 3 bases and J 6 bases; nucleotides not matched to a gene: 6. In germline, CDR1 is LNHDA, CDR2 SQIVND (reference sequence). The CDR3 sequence is 14 residues long. CDR3 amino acids: CASSISGGKQTQYF. The CDR3 DNA sequence: TGTGCCAGTAGTATCTCGGGAGGGAAACAGACCCAGTACTTC.

V is TRBV5-1 and J is TRBJ2-2, with 8 bases fitting TRBD1. CDR1 is SGHRS, CDR2 YFSETQ, per germline. The CDR3 length is 17 residues. The V gene end was trimmed by 0 bases and the J gene end by 4 bases; junction bases not matched to a gene: 8. The CDR3 here is CASSLGALTGGTGELFF. The CDR3 bases are TGCGCCAGCAGCTTGGGAGCCCTAACAGGGGGCACCGGGGAGCTGTTTTTT.

The CDR3 protein is CASNGQGAGEQFF. The CDR3 DNA is TGTGCCAGCAATGGACAGGGGGCGGGGGAGCAGTTCTTC. The V and J genes are TRBV2 and TRBJ2-1; TRBD1 agrees at 11 bases. CDR1 and CDR2 from the germline V gene are SNHLY and FYNNEI. This CDR3 is built from 13 residues. Trimming removed 7 bases from V and 10 bases from J; junction bases left unmatched: 6.

The gene calls are TRBV5-1 and TRBJ2-2; 8 positions match TRBD2. This CDR3 region has 13 residues. CDR1 is SGHRS and CDR2 is YFSETQ in the germline V gene. V lost 4 bases, J lost 6 bases, and 2 bases stayed unmatched. CDR3 residues: CASSRTSPGELFF. The CDR3 region has the DNA TGCGCCAGCAGCCGGACTAGCCCCGGGGAGCTGTTTTTT.

The chain joins TRBV13 to TRBJ2-1, with TRBD2 matching 11 bases. This CDR3 comprises 18 residues. The germline gives CDR1 PRHDT, CDR2 FYEKMQ (reference sequence). The V segment lost 3 bases and the J segment 0 bases; nucleotides outside the gene matches: 7. The CDR3 here is CASSFRLAGPSSYNEQFF. Here the CDR3 DNA reads TGTGCCAGCAGCTTCAGACTAGCGGGGCCTAGCTCCTACAATGAGCAGTTCTTC.

The chain combines TRBV19 with TRBJ1-2; TRBD1 aligns across 11 bases. Unmatched junction bases numbered 4, after V lost 4 bases and J lost 3 bases. The CDR3 loop spans 15 amino acids. CDR1 is LNHDA, CDR2 SQIVND, per germline (reference sequence). The DNA of the CDR3 is TGTGCCAGTAGTACCGGGACAGGGGGACACTATGGCTACACCTTC. It encodes CASSTGTGGHYGYTF. Combining the CDR3 with reference TRBV19 and TRBJ1-2 gives the whole variable domain DGGITQSPKYLFRKEGQNVTLSCEQNLNHDAMYWYRQDPGQGLRLIYYSQIVNDFQKGDIAEGYSVSREKKESFPLTVTSAQKNPTAFYLCASSTGTGGHYGYTFGSGTRLTVV.

The chain is built from TRBV4-1 and TRBJ2-5; TRBD1 might be the D (5 bases). The CDR3 is 13 amino acids. V dropped 3 bases and J dropped 2 bases, with 7 bases sitting between them. CDR1 is MGHRA and CDR2 is YSYEKL in the germline V gene. Here the CDR3 reads CASSQQGQETQYF. Written as DNA, the CDR3 is TGCGCCAGCAGCCAGCAGGGTCAAGAGACCCAGTACTTC.

This chain links TRBV2 with TRBJ1-2; D gene ambiguous. Trimming removed 4 bases from V and 3 bases from J, with 15 bases in between. Germline values: CDR1 SNHLY, CDR2 FYNNEI. This CDR3 comprises 15 residues. CDR3 protein: CASSGQIPVDYGYTF. The DNA for the CDR3 is TGTGCCAGCAGTGGGCAGATACCTGTTGACTATGGCTACACCTTC.

This clone was found a few times. The chain is built from TRBV9 and TRBJ2-5; 14 nucleotides align to TRBD2. J was trimmed by 2 bases and V by 3 bases; bases with no gene match: 6. The germline CDR1 and CDR2 sequences are SGDLS and YYNGEE. The CDR3 is 17 amino acids. The CDR3 protein is CASSEGTSGGRQETQYF. The CDR3 nucleotides are TGTGCCAGCAGCGAGGGGACTAGCGGGGGCCGTCAAGAGACCCAGTACTTC. Full variable domain (remainder filled in from reference TRBV9 and TRBJ2-5): DSGVTQTPKHLITATGQRVTLRCSPRSGDLSVYWYQQSLDQGLQFLIQYYNGEERAKGNILERFSAQQFPDLHSELNLSSLELGDSALYFCASSEGTSGGRQETQYFGPGTRLLVL.

This rearrangement joins TRBV5-4 to TRBJ1-6; D might be TRBD1 (6 bases). CDR3 size: 16 residues. The V end lost 3 bases, the J end lost 5 bases, and 15 bases lay between the germline ends. From germline, CDR1 is SGHNT and CDR2 YYREEE (reference sequence). CDR3: CASSSAAQGHNSPLHF. Written as DNA, the CDR3 is TGTGCCAGCAGCTCTGCGGCGCAGGGGCATAATTCACCCCTCCACTTT.

This clone has only a few counts. J is TRBJ1-3 and V is TRBV5-1; unclear D gene. Germline lookup yields CDR1 SGHRS and CDR2 YFSETQ. V shed 0 bases and J shed 3 bases, with 7 bases lying between them. The CDR3 is made up of 14 amino acids. The chain's CDR3 is CASSLDGNGNTIYF. For the CDR3, the DNA is TGCGCCAGCAGCTTGGATGGCAATGGAAACACCATATATTTT.

The V gene is TRBV29-1, the J gene TRBJ1-2, with unresolved D. CDR3 size: 14 residues. The germline V and J ends were trimmed by 3 bases and 8 bases, with 19 bases remaining between them. Germline V gene sequence: CDR1 SQVTM, CDR2 ANQGSEA. CDR3 residues: CSVDKDSYVGGYTF. CDR3 in DNA: TGCAGCGTTGATAAAGACTCCTATGTCGGAGGCTACACCTTC. The variable domain in full, with the rest retrieved from reference TRBV29-1 and TRBJ1-2, is SAVISQKPSRDICQRGTSLTIQCQVDSQVTMMFWYRQQPGQSLTLIATANQGSEATYESGFVIDKFPISRPNLTFSTLTVSNMSPEDSSIYLCSVDKDSYVGGYTFGSGTRLTVV.

The rearrangement links TRBV28 to TRBJ1-1; 7 bases are shared with TRBD1. The germline gives CDR1 MDHEN, CDR2 SYDVKM. This CDR3 contains 14 residues. The V segment lost 2 bases and the J segment 6 bases; nucleotides outside the gene matches: 6. The CDR3 bases are TGTGCCAGCAGTTTAGGCAGGGGGAGCGCTGAAGCTTTCTTT. It yields the protein CASSLGRGSAEAFF.

This clone appeared once. The chain is built from TRBV9 and TRBJ1-1; 9 nucleotides agree with TRBD1. Germline V gene data show CDR1 as SGDLS and CDR2 as YYNGEE. The CDR3 runs to 15 residues. The V segment lost 4 bases and the J segment 4 bases; nucleotides outside the gene matches: 8. In DNA, the CDR3 is TGTGCCAGCAGCTTCCGGACAGGGGTAACCACTGAAGCTTTCTTT. It translates to CASSFRTGVTTEAFF.

This chain links TRBV6-5 with TRBJ1-5, with TRBD1 matching over 9 bases. V shed 6 bases, J shed 3 bases, and the junction held 6 bases outside the gene matches. The CDR3 has 15 residues. Germline assignment: CDR1 MNHEY and CDR2 SVGAGI. The CDR3 is CASSMGQGANQPQHF. The CDR3 bases are TGTGCCAGCAGCATGGGACAGGGAGCCAATCAGCCCCAGCATTTT.

V gene TRBV5-4 combines with J gene TRBJ2-7; TRBD1 aligns across 8 bases. The V gene's germline CDR1 is SGHNT and CDR2 YYREEE (reference sequence). There are 13 residues in the CDR3. Trimming cost V 3 bases and J 1 base; bases outside gene matches: 0. This CDR3 reads CASSWDRSYEQYV. As DNA, the CDR3 is TGTGCCAGCAGCTGGGACAGGTCCTACGAGCAGTACGTC.

The V and J genes are TRBV5-1 and TRBJ2-1, with 7 bases matching TRBD1. CDR1 is SGHRS, CDR2 YFSETQ, per germline. The CDR3 consists of 17 residues. J lost 11 bases, V lost 2 bases, and 19 bases had no gene match. In DNA, the CDR3 is TGCGCCAGCAGCTTAACGGACAGGTCAACGACTGGGCCCCAGCAGTTCTTC. Its protein product is CASSLTDRSTTGPQQFF. Together with reference TRBV5-1 and TRBJ2-1, the CDR3 gives the full variable domain: KAGVTQTPRYLIKTRGQQVTLSCSPISGHRSVSWYQQTPGQGLQFLFEYFSETQRNKGNFPGRFSGRQFSNSRSEMNVSTLELGDSALYLCASSLTDRSTTGPQQFFGPGTRLTVL.

The V call is TRBV5-4, the J call TRBJ2-1; TRBD2 aligns across 11 bases. This CDR3 is 16 amino acids long. The V segment lost 4 bases and the J segment 2 bases; nucleotides outside the gene matches: 5. Germline CDR1 and CDR2: SGHNT and YYREEE (reference sequence). The CDR3 bases are TGTGCCAGCAGCGATCCGGGACTAGCGGCCTACAATGAGCAGTTCTTC. This gives the protein CASSDPGLAAYNEQFF.

This chain links TRBV5-1 with TRBJ1-2; unclear D gene. The CDR3 totals 11 residues. Trimming left V 10 bases short and J 7 bases short, with 14 bases between. The germline gives CDR1 SGHRS, CDR2 YFSETQ. The CDR3 region has the DNA TGCGCCGTCAGCGACCGATCTGGCTACACCTTC. The encoded protein is CAVSDRSGYTF.